Given below is one T cell receptor beta chain in context. Its antigen is still unknown. What made the TCR beta cDNA was 5'RACE template switching with UMIs. Using the 5' RACE reads, TCRdb records one entry per CDR3 protein without DNA. Listed are about 150,000 distinct CDR3 sequences; around 20% falls within the top ten. This CDR3 comprises 15 residues. The data were obtained in a study of T cells expressing NK-cell markers. Study-wide results and limits: Similarly, these clonotypes led the CD3+CD56-NKG2C+ fraction as well in several donors. The contribution of dominant NKG2C+ clonotypes to CD8+ T cells in six donors was about 1.0-8%.

Sample: blood T cells: a sorted CD56 or NKG2C T cell subset, CD4+ or CD8+ T cells, or bulk PBMC T cells (not recorded which). The V and J genes are TRBV12-3 or TRBV12-4 and TRBJ1-2. This sequence originates from a man between 18 and 69 years old in good health. This CDR3 reads CASSPIGLPDYGYTF.